What follows is one T cell receptor beta chain and its context. Original data processing: Reference gene primer amplification gave estimated nucleated cell counts. The method was immunoSEQ multiplex PCR; TCRdb's version includes in-frame clones alone and lacks a portion of them. D and trimming come from the DNA, and the V and J calls and clone size come from that table. The sample carries about 160,000 clones, 80% to 90% recorded once. CDR1 is SGHRS, CDR2 YFSETQ, per germline. The CDR3 runs to 13 residues. V was shortened by 0 bases and J by 5 bases, with 6 bases between the two germline ends. Recruited during active infection, patients (from Seattle) were subsequently followed longitudinally. These data are taken from a study of blood T cell repertoires in COVID-19. About the research overall: COVID-19 samples collected from the United States, Italy and Spain covered acute and convalescent phases. T cells, B-cell-depleted T cells, or PBMCs supplied cDNA or gDNA.

The chain joins TRBV5-1 to TRBJ2-1; D unresolved. Sequencing was done on a sample of peripheral blood. This receptor was identified in a woman aged 70-85 years with COVID-19, enrolled during active disease. The CDR3 DNA is TGCGCCAGCAGCTTGGGCGAAAACAATGAGCAGTTCTTC. Translated: CASSLGENNEQFF.